This T cell receptor (beta chain) was profiled in a study of a mutant IDH1 vaccine in newly diagnosed glioma. Overall study context: Vaccines were first given 4-6 weeks after radiotherapy alone, or with temozolomide cycles. An approximately 62% male, about 38% female split and a mean age of about 40 years characterized treated patients. Previous treatment comprised radiotherapy, temozolomide, or both, mostly both. Study-level findings and limits: Researchers report vaccine-induced immune responses in less than 95% of patients.

On this clone itself: The antigen is unknown.

The CDR3 extends over 17 amino acids. V lost 0 bases and J 3 bases, leaving 15 bases between the germline ends. CDR1 is LGHNT, CDR2 FRNRAP, per germline. Described time point: week 11, during vaccination. Each dose of the vaccine consisted of 300 ug of mutant IDH1 20-mer peptide, with topical imiquimod. Repertoires were generated with immunoSEQ multiplex PCR, while TCRdb's copy carries only in-frame clones and drops some. The data contain more than 20,000 clones, 79% of them singletons. The sequenced sample was PBMCs, obtained from a glioma patient whose treatment included an IDH1 peptide vaccine. This clonotype was sampled from a man in his forties with glioma. The chain employs TRBV12-5 and TRBJ1-5; D is possibly TRBD1 (5 bases). The CDR3 nucleotides read TGTGCTAGTGGTTTGGTACTTCCGGGAGGGGTCAATCAGCCCCAGCATTTT. This encodes CASGLVLPGGVNQPQHF.